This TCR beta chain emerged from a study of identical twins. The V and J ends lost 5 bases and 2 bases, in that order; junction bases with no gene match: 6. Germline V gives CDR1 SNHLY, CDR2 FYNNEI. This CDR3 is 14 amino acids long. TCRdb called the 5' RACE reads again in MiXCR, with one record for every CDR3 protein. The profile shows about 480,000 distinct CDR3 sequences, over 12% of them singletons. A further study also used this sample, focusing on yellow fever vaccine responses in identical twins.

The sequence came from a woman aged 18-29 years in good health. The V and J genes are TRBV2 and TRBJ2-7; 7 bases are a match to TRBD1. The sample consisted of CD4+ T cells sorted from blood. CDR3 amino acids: CASSPGQIAYEQYF. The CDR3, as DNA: TGTGCCAGCAGTCCGGGACAGATAGCCTACGAGCAGTACTTC.